These 27 T cell receptor beta chains share one sample of origin, sequenced in a study of glioma-infiltrating T cells. Using RNA template, CDR3s of TCR alpha and beta were amplified with iRepertoire arm-PCR. TCRdb used MiXCR to reprocess the multiplex PCR reads, holding one entry per CDR3 protein. The sample includes under 200,000 distinct CDR3 sequences, roughly two fifths of them seen just once. Specimen: glioma tissue, nonneoplastic brain tissue, or PBMCs (not recorded which). All receptors come from a human donor with low-grade glioma or glioblastoma, undergoing nonglioma brain surgery, or in good health (not recorded which).

This clonotype was seen ten or more times. V gene TRBV10-3 combines with J gene TRBJ2-1; D is ambiguous. The germline V gene has CDR1 ENHRY and CDR2 SYGVKD. This CDR3 region has 11 residues. The V and J ends lost 4 bases and 9 bases respectively, with 7 bases between them. The CDR3 DNA reads as TGTGCCATCAGTGCCTTAAGTGAGCAGTTCTTC. Translating gives CAISALSEQFF.

With regard to this clonotype: A much larger clone differs from this one at a single base, so this may be a read error. V usage is TRBV20-1 and J usage is TRBJ2-1; unclear D gene. The CDR3 is made up of 14 amino acids. Germline CDR1 reads DFQATT; CDR2 reads SNEGSKA (reference sequence). The CDR3 nucleotides read TGCAGTGCTAGTCCCCCGATCGACAACAATGAGAAGTTCTTC. Translation gives CSASPPIDNNEKFF.

This clonotype was detected ten times or more. This chain links TRBV19 with TRBJ1-2; TRBD1 is a possible D gene (5 bases). The CDR3 consists of 13 residues. Germline V CDR1 and CDR2: LNHDA, SQIVND (reference sequence). Trimming cost V 3 bases and J 5 bases, with 10 bases left between them. The CDR3 DNA sequence: TGTGCCAGTAGTATTACAGGAGGATATGGCTACACCTTC. It translates to CASSITGGYGYTF.

A few counts support this clonotype. A single base separates this from a much larger clone, so it may be a read error. Here the CDR3 omits its conserved ending phenylalanine or tryptophan, so a read error is the likely source. The chain is built from TRBV27 and TRBJ2-7, with D perhaps given as TRBD1 or TRBD2 (5 bases each). Per the germline V gene, CDR1 is MNHEY and CDR2 is SMNVEV (reference sequence). The CDR3 spans 16 residues. DNA of the CDR3: TGTGCCAGCAGTTTGGCCAAGGACACGGGATTCTACGGGCAGTACCTC. Encoded protein: CASSLAKDTGFYGQYL.

The V and J genes are TRBV5-4 and TRBJ2-5, with 7 nucleotides matching TRBD1. Unmatched junction bases numbered 3, after V lost 4 bases and J lost 0 bases. There are 14 residues in the CDR3. CDR1 and CDR2 (germline): SGHNT, YYREEE (reference sequence). CDR3 region: CASSLQGNQETQYF. The CDR3, as DNA: TGTGCCAGCAGCCTACAGGGGAACCAAGAGACCCAGTACTTC.

Many counts were recorded for this clonotype. The chain combines TRBV4-1 with TRBJ1-5; D not resolved. Germline V lookup: CDR1 MGHRA, CDR2 YSYEKL. The CDR3 spans 15 residues. V lost 1 base, J lost 6 bases, and 13 bases lay in between. The CDR3, as DNA: TGCGCCAGCAGCCAAGTAGACGGGTCGCGTCAGCCCCAGCATTTT. Amino acid sequence: CASSQVDGSRQPQHF.

This clonotype has a handful of counts. CDR3: CASNMGSGTGELFF. CDR3 bases: TGTGCCAGCAATATGGGAAGTGGCACCGGGGAGCTGTTTTTT. V is TRBV2 and J is TRBJ2-2; D ambiguous. The V end lost 7 bases, the J end lost 4 bases, and 13 bases lay between the germline ends. This CDR3 has 14 amino acids. Germline assignment: CDR1 SNHLY and CDR2 FYNNEI.

The chain carries TRBV12-3 or TRBV12-4 and TRBJ1-1; a possible D gene is TRBD1 (6 bases). The CDR3 is 13 residues long. V was clipped by 7 bases and J by 2 bases, with 11 bases between them. CDR3 residues: CASTGGPNTEAFF. CDR3 coding DNA: TGTGCCAGCACGGGGGGGCCTAACACTGAAGCTTTCTTT.

This chain links TRBV19 with TRBJ2-2; no reliable D call. CDR3 length: 17 amino acids. V was shortened by 5 bases and J by 1 base, with 17 bases between the two germline ends. Germline loops: CDR1 LNHDA, CDR2 SQIVND (reference sequence). The CDR3 DNA follows: TGTGCCAGTAGTGAGCGAGCCGGGCTAAGGAACACCGGGGAGCTGTTTTTT. This encodes CASSERAGLRNTGELFF.

In its sample, this clonotype was seen once. One base away lies a much larger clone, so this may be a sequencing read error. CDR3 loop: CASSIDRGNTKAFF. CDR3 in DNA: TGTGCCAGTAGTATAGATCGAGGGAACACTAAAGCTTTCTTT. This chain connects TRBV19 to TRBJ1-1; D is unresolved. This CDR3 contains 14 residues. CDR1 and CDR2 from the germline V gene are LNHDA and SQIVND (reference sequence).

Only one count was recorded for this clonotype. This could be a read error, since a much larger clone is one nucleotide away. The chain is built from TRBV7-2 and TRBJ1-1; D unresolved. Trimming stripped 4 bases from V and 1 base from J, with 16 bases between. The CDR3 loop spans 16 amino acids. Germline CDR1 is SGHTA and CDR2 is FQGNSA. CDR3 protein: CASSSYGREGNTEAFF. In DNA, the CDR3 is TGTGCCAGCAGCTCCTACGGGAGGGAAGGGAACACTGAAGCTTTCTTT. The entire variable domain, with the rest obtained from reference TRBV7-2 and TRBJ1-1, is as follows: GAGVSQSPSNKVTEKGKDVELRCDPISGHTALYWYRQSLGQGLEFLIYFQGNSAPDKSGLPSDRFSAERTGGSVSTLTIQRTQQEDSAVYLCASSSYGREGNTEAFFGQGTRLTVV.

About this clonotype itself: Sequence at one end of the junction differs from germline and may be a read error. The CDR3 nucleotides read TGCAGTGCTAGAGATCGGTCGGTGTTGCCTAGCAAAGATACGAAGTATTTT. Its translation is CSARDRSVLPSKDTKYF. This chain links TRBV20-1 with TRBJ2-3; D perhaps matches TRBD2 (5 bases). Germline loops: CDR1 DFQATT, CDR2 SNEGSKA (reference sequence). This CDR3 spans 17 amino acids.

This clonotype came up once. The chain uses TRBV12-3 or TRBV12-4 and TRBJ2-5; TRBD2 agrees at 7 bases. The CDR3 totals 13 residues. V lost 10 bases and J lost 7; bases outside the gene matches: 12. CDR3 bases: TGTGCCACCAGGGCGGGGGATTACGGGACCCAGTACTTC. It codes for CATRAGDYGTQYF.

Remarks on this clonotype: A much larger clonotype is one base distant, so this may be a read error. This rearrangement joins TRBV20-1 to TRBJ2-7; maybe TRBD2 (6 bases). From germline, CDR1 is DFQATT and CDR2 SNEGSKA (reference sequence). Trimming stripped 4 bases from V and 3 bases from J, with 16 bases between. This CDR3 has 14 residues. CDR3 sequence (DNA): TGCAGTGCTACGACTCCGGGAGAGAGCTACGAGCAGTACTTC. Its protein product is CSATTPGESYEQYF.

Of note for this clonotype: Just one base apart from a much larger clone, this may be a read error. The chain couples TRBV28 to TRBJ1-5; 9 positions agree with TRBD1. V was pared by 7 bases and J by 11 bases, with 18 bases of the junction left unmatched. Germline V gene data show CDR1 as MDHEN and CDR2 as SYDVKM. The CDR3 extends over 16 amino acids. The CDR3 nucleotides read TGTGCCAGCAATCGTCCGGGACAGGGTCCCCAGAGGACCCAGCATTTT. It encodes CASNRPGQGPQRTQHF.

V gene TRBV18 combines with J gene TRBJ2-7; D might be TRBD1 (5 bases). The CDR3 totals 15 residues. V lost 2 bases, J lost 0 bases, and 11 bases lay in between. Germline lookup yields CDR1 KGHSH and CDR2 LQKENI. The CDR3 loop is CASSPRQSNSYEQYF. CDR3 DNA sequence: TGTGCCAGCTCACCAAGACAGTCGAACTCCTACGAGCAGTACTTC.

V is TRBV4-1 and J is TRBJ2-7; 9 positions agree with TRBD2. Germline V gives CDR1 MGHRA, CDR2 YSYEKL. V was pared by 2 bases and J by 2 bases, with 10 bases of the junction left unmatched. The CDR3 loop spans 17 amino acids. The CDR3 is CASSQPFSGSPPYEQYF. The CDR3 coding sequence is TGCGCCAGCAGCCAACCTTTTAGCGGGAGTCCCCCCTACGAGCAGTACTTC.

Comment on this clonotype: A much larger clone sits a single nucleotide away, making a read error possible. This chain uses TRBV28 with TRBJ2-7; D call uncertain. The CDR3 has 13 residues. The V end lost 6 bases, the J end lost 4 bases, and 13 bases lay between the germline ends. The germline CDR1 and CDR2 sequences are MDHEN and SYDVKM. The chain's CDR3 is CASSPMDEYEQYF. The CDR3, as DNA: TGTGCCAGCAGCCCCATGGACGAGTACGAGCAGTACTTC.

Concerning this clonotype: A much bigger clone sits one base away, suggesting this may be a read error. The chain employs TRBV10-3 and TRBJ1-2; 8 bases fit TRBD1. The trim removed 6 bases at V and 10 bases at J, leaving 4 bases unmatched. The germline CDR1 and CDR2 sequences are ENHRY and SYGVKD. The CDR3 totals 11 residues. The CDR3 region is CAIRSGGVYTF. The CDR3 DNA is TGTGCCATCAGGTCAGGGGGCGTCTACACCTTC.

This clonotype has ten or more counts. The J gene is TRBJ2-3, the V gene TRBV27; 8 nucleotides line up with TRBD2. The junction had 9 bases not matched to a gene; V was cut back by 5 bases and J by 2 bases. The CDR3 has 16 residues. Germline assignment: CDR1 MNHEY and CDR2 SMNVEV (reference sequence). CDR3 coding DNA: TGTGCCAGCAGTCCCTTTGGAGCGGGAGACACAGATACGCAGTATTTT. Translated, it gives CASSPFGAGDTDTQYF.

This clonotype was found a few times. J is TRBJ2-7 and V is TRBV5-1; the D is unclear. The V gene lost 0 bases and the J gene lost 2 bases, with 9 bases spanning the gap. The germline CDR1 and CDR2 sequences are SGHRS and YFSETQ. The CDR3 covers 14 residues. CDR3 nucleotide sequence: TGCGCCAGCAGCTTGGTATCTACTGCCTACGAGCAGTACTTC. As protein: CASSLVSTAYEQYF.

This clonotype was counted only a few times. Being one base from a much bigger clone, this may be a read error. The chain carries TRBV27 and TRBJ1-5, with a tentative D call TRBD1 (5 bases). The CDR3 contains 13 residues. CDR1 and CDR2 from the germline V gene are MNHEY and SMNVEV (reference sequence). Trimming cost V 6 bases and J 7 bases, with 13 bases left between them. In DNA form, the CDR3 reads TGTGCCAGCAGCTTGGGGGTAGAACAGCCCCAGCATTTT. This gives the protein CASSLGVEQPQHF.

This clonotype came up a few times. This sequence may be a read error, since a much larger clone differs from it by one base. This chain links TRBV24-1 with TRBJ2-5; no firm D call. CDR1 and CDR2 (germline): KGHDR, SFDVKD. CDR3 length: 12 amino acids. Trimming cost V 3 bases and J 4 bases, with 5 bases left between them. The CDR3 sequence: CATSDMTETQYF. The CDR3 DNA reads TGTGCCACCAGTGATATGACAGAGACCCAGTACTTC.

This clonotype was seen many times. The chain is built from TRBV20-1 and TRBJ2-5; TRBD2 matches 8 bases. The V and J ends lost 6 bases and 2 bases, in that order; junction bases with no gene match: 17. Germline-derived CDR1 and CDR2 are DFQATT and SNEGSKA (reference sequence). This CDR3 comprises 17 residues. The CDR3 is CSALSMIAGPSQETQYF. DNA of the CDR3: TGCAGTGCCCTCTCGATGATAGCGGGGCCGTCGCAAGAGACCCAGTACTTC.

In nucleotides, the CDR3 is TGCGCCAGCAGCTGGGGACAGGGGGGCTACAATGAGCAGTTCTTC. This translates into CASSWGQGGYNEQFF. This rearrangement joins TRBV5-1 to TRBJ2-1; 11 nucleotides align to TRBD1. V trimming: 3 bases; J trimming: 3 bases; junction bases outside the gene matches: 2. Germline loops: CDR1 SGHRS, CDR2 YFSETQ. This CDR3 spans 15 amino acids.

Note on this clonotype: A much more abundant neighbour one base away suggests this may be a read error. The rearrangement links TRBV4-1 to TRBJ1-5; D ambiguous. The V gene lost 1 base and the J gene lost 6 bases, with 10 bases spanning the gap. The CDR3 runs to 14 residues. Germline loops: CDR1 MGHRA, CDR2 YSYEKL. The CDR3 DNA sequence: TGCGCCAGCAGCCAAGTAGGGTGCCGTCAGCCCCAGCATTTT. Translating it yields CASSQVGCRQPQHF.

This clonotype was observed many times. This rearrangement joins TRBV20-1 to TRBJ1-1; tentatively, D is TRBD1 (5 bases). Per germline, CDR1 DFQATT and CDR2 SNEGSKA (reference sequence). Trimming left V 4 bases short and J 2 bases short, with 11 bases between. CDR3 length equals 13 residues. CDR3 loop: CSATRGPNTEAFF. The DNA of the CDR3 is TGCAGTGCTACACGGGGCCCAAACACTGAAGCTTTCTTT.